The sequence of this TCR beta chain was determined in a study of molecular identifiers for immune sequencing clone quantification (dated by TCRdb to 2016 to 2019). The study in broad terms: For a replicate experiment, RNA from roughly 18,000 or 92,000 naive CD8 T cells was divided into five aliquots, of which four were sequenced. CD8 T cells were used in a methods study to benchmark molecular-identifier clustering-based TCR repertoire sequencing (MIDCIRS) and TCR RNA copy counting.

As for this clonotype: What antigen it recognizes has not been identified. No clone much larger than this one lies a single base away; base qualities are absent.

CDR1 and CDR2 (PRHDT, FYEKMQ) derive from the germline V gene (reference sequence). The junction shows trimming of 5 bases on V and 1 base on J, plus 18 bases between the germline ends. The CDR3 numbers 17 residues from cysteine through phenylalanine. Only the CDR3 region is kept as DNA, spanning 51 bases read in frame from base 1. Receptor libraries were prepared by PCR. Sequencing took place on an Illumina HiSeq 4000. Bulk TCR libraries were generated as previously described, with the TCR primers listed in Table S5 used. Total RNA was purified with the Qiagen AllPrep DNA/RNA kit. Before analysis, reads from multiple sequencing runs of one library were combined. On the study's bioinformatics: Reads were retained only if the reads had an exact TCR constant sequence, and the retained reads were trimmed to 150 nt and grouped according to their 12-nt molecular barcodes. Reads in each barcode group were sub-clustered using a 15% Levenshtein threshold, and a quality-weighted consensus sequence was built for each RNA molecule. Non-functional sequences were removed, as were lower-count sequences one edit away from another. On the basis of fitting two negative binomial distributions, barcode sub-clusters with fewer than 20% of the maximum read count were discarded. TCRdb ran its own pipeline on the public reads, namely fastp trimming at Q25 and MiXCR clone calling, and kept in-frame beta chains. Rows are combined by CDR3 protein, so each entry shows the most common genes and DNA. The V and J calls shown here were made by TCRdb, not taken from the authors' results. A total of 7,500 to 9,500 distinct CDR3 sequences appear in this sample, about 15% of them only once. Around 1.5% of the sample is in the top ten clones.

The paper as a whole reports these results and caveats: Modeling gave about 3.2 recovered TCR RNA copies per cell versus around 10 by digital PCR, implying 25% to 30% capture efficiency. Even against a background of one million naive CD8 T cells, spiked-in Jurkat TCR RNA amounting to a single cell's worth was reported to be detectable. Without barcode sub-clustering, chimeric consensus sequences inflated TCR diversity; chimeras reached as high as 47%. In CMV-specific effector cells, over 99% of molecules were held by clones above 20 RNA copies, whereas under 1% of molecules were held by such clones in naive cells. Spiked-in Jurkat TCR RNA (about ten copies' worth), which is not part of the donor repertoire, was contained in the naive libraries. Highly expanded clone sizes could be underestimated if identical TCR molecules share a barcode.

Libraries of naive CD8 T cells were built from 20,000 to 1,000,000 sorted cells, with 10%, 30% or 50% of the purified RNA used. Naive CD8 T cells, defined as CD8+CD4-CCR7+CD45RA+, were FACS-sorted into RLT Plus buffer on a BD FACSAria II. To test detection sensitivity, Jurkat RNA equivalent to under 12 TCR copies was spiked into samples of about 17,000-1,100,000 naive CD8 T cells. Enrichment of CD8 T cells was performed with RosetteSep CD8+ T Cell Enrichment Cocktail and Ficoll-Paque, after which ACK red cell lysis was carried out. Recombination linked TRBV13 to TRBJ2-4; no D segment can be confidently identified. This sequence originates from a human donor in good health. Some libraries in this study had Jurkat cell RNA spiked in. Specimen: naive CD8+ T cells from blood, with Jurkat cell RNA spiked in. The sample's cell subset or site label, decoded: FACS-sorted CD8+CD4-CCR7+CD45RA+ naive T cells. The nucleotides read TGTGCCAGCAGCGGACCCGGTACGTTCGGGGCCAAAAACATTCAGTACTTC. Translated, this is CASSGPGTFGAKNIQYF.